The 3 T cell receptor beta chains in this list originate from one sample, sequenced in a study of blood T cell repertoires in COVID-19. Libraries were prepared by immunoSEQ multiplex PCR; TCRdb keeps only in-frame clonotypes and omits some of them. Here the sample spans 270,000 or so clones, approximately 87% being singletons. Sequencing input: peripheral blood. These receptors were obtained from a human donor in a cohort sampled during active COVID-19.

The rearrangement links TRBV6-5 to TRBJ1-1; D is undetermined. V gave up 9 bases and J gave up 1 base, with 15 bases separating them. Germline-derived CDR1 and CDR2 are MNHEY and SVGAGI. CDR3 length: 14 amino acids. The CDR3 region is CASKSNPSNTEAFF. The CDR3 region has the DNA TGTGCCAGTAAGAGTAACCCATCGAACACTGAAGCTTTCTTT.

The genes are TRBV6-1 and TRBJ1-6, with D possibly TRBD1 on 5 matching bases. Deletions cut 8 bases from V and 10 bases from J, with 15 bases between. Per germline, CDR1 MNHNS and CDR2 SASEGT. The CDR3 is 13 residues long. CDR3 DNA sequence: TGTGCCAGCGTCTGGCCAGGGCAGTCACCCCTCCACTTT. Translating gives CASVWPGQSPLHF.

The chain recombines TRBV7-2 with TRBJ1-4; 8 bases are shared with TRBD1. Germline V gene lookup returns CDR1 SGHTA and CDR2 FQGNSA. The CDR3 has 15 residues. Germline trimming cut 4 bases from V and 5 bases from J; bases unmatched to any gene: 6. CDR3 protein: CASSSRTGQNEKLFF. As DNA, the CDR3 is TGTGCCAGCAGCTCTCGGACAGGGCAGAATGAAAAACTGTTTTTT.